The 3 T cell receptor beta chains below were found in one sample sequenced in a study of OX40 agonist ivuxolimab in advanced cancers. Measured with immunoSEQ multiplex PCR; TCRdb has only the in-frame clones, and not every one. The table has approximately 87,000 clones, 92% seen once. Sequencing used CD4+ or CD8+ T cells sorted from blood, obtained in a trial of the OX40 agonist ivuxolimab. These receptors originate from an adult with an advanced solid tumor such as melanoma, head and neck, liver or kidney cancer.

The CDR3 region is CASSFHVDQPQHF. CDR3 nucleotide sequence: TGTGCCAGCAGTTTTCATGTTGATCAGCCCCAGCATTTT. The chain joins TRBV27 to TRBJ1-5, with D unclear. V lost 3 bases and J lost 5, with 8 bases in between. CDR1 and CDR2 from the germline V gene are MNHEY and SMNVEV (reference sequence). This CDR3 spans 13 amino acids.

The V gene is TRBV14, the J gene TRBJ2-3, with D perhaps TRBD2 (6 bases). The length of the CDR3 is 13 residues. From germline, CDR1 is SGHDN and CDR2 FVKESK. The V end lost 1 base, the J end lost 5 bases, and 7 bases lay between the germline ends. In DNA, the CDR3 is TGTGCCAGCAGCCAAGTGGGGGGAGATACGCAGTATTTT. This codes for CASSQVGGDTQYF.

The J gene is TRBJ2-7, the V gene TRBV11-2; D tentatively fits TRBD1 or TRBD2 (5 bases each). CDR1 is SGHAT and CDR2 is FQNNGV in the germline V gene. This CDR3 is 14 amino acids long. V was cut by 6 bases and J by 5 bases, with 17 bases left in between. CDR3 sequence reads: CASRRGSGHNEQYF. As DNA, the CDR3 is TGTGCCAGCAGGAGGGGTTCGGGGCACAACGAGCAGTACTTC.